This T cell receptor beta chain is from a study of blood T cell repertoires in COVID-19. V shed 3 bases and J shed 0 bases, with 8 bases lying between them. The CDR3 has 14 residues. Germline V CDR1 and CDR2: MGHDK, SYGVNS. Measured with immunoSEQ multiplex PCR; TCRdb has only the in-frame clones, and not every one. The sample has roughly 70,000 clones; 65% to 90% are singletons. Sample: peripheral blood. The chain combines TRBV25-1 with TRBJ2-5, with D hard to call. The source of this sequence is a man aged 50-60 years with active COVID-19. CDR3 nucleotides: TGTGCCAGCAGTGATCTAACGGACCAAGAGACCCAGTACTTC. Its translation: CASSDLTDQETQYF. The full variable domain, with the rest looked up from reference TRBV25-1 and TRBJ2-5, is EADIYQTPRYLVIGTGKKITLECSQTMGHDKMYWYQQDPGMELHLIHYSYGVNSTEKGDLSSESTVSRIRTEHFPLTLESARPSHTSQYLCASSDLTDQETQYFGPGTRLLVL.